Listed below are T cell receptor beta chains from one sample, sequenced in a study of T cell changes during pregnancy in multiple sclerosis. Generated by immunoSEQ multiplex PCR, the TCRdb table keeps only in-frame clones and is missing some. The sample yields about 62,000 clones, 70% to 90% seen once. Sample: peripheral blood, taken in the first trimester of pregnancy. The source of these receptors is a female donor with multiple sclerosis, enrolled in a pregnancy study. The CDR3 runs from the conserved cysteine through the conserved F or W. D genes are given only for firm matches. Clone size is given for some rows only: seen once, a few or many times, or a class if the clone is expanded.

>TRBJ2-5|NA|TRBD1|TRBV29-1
TGCAGCGTGATAGGGACAGGCCAAGAGACCCAGTACTTC
CSVIGTGQETQYF
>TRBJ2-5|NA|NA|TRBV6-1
TGTGCCAGCAGCCCCGGACAGACCAAAGAGACCCAGTACTTC
CASSPGQTKETQYF
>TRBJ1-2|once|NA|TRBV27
TGTGCCAGCAGTTTCACAGTTAACTATGGCTACACCTTC
CASSFTVNYGYTF
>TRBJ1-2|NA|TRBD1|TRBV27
TGTGCCAGCAGTTTATTCGCTACAGGGGACTATGGCTACACCTTC
CASSLFATGDYGYTF
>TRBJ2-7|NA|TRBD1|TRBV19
TGTGCCAGTATAGGGGGGACAGGGGGGATCTACGAGCAGTACTTC
CASIGGTGGIYEQYF
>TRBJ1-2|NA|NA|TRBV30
TGTGCCTGGAGTGTATCTGGGGGCGCGGGTGGCTACACCTTC
CAWSVSGGAGGYTF
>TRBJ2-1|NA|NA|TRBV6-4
TGTGCCAGCAGGCAGACAGCCATAGACAATGAGCAGTTCTTC
CASRQTAIDNEQFF
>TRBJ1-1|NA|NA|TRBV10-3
TGTGCCGCTGCGCGGCGGGAGAACACTGAAGCTTTCTTT
CAAARRENTEAFF
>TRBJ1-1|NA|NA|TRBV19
TGTGCCAGTAGTAGCCCGTTCAGGGGGAACACTGAAGCTTTCTTT
CASSSPFRGNTEAFF
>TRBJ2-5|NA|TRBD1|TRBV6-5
TGTGCCAGCAGTTACGGGCCGGGACAGAAAGAGACCCAGTACTTC
CASSYGPGQKETQYF
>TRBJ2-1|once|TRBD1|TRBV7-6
TGTGCCAGCAGCGTTGTACAGGGGGATGTCAGTGAGCAGTTCTTC
CASSVVQGDVSEQFF
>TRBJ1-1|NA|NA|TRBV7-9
TGTGCCAGCAGCCTACTCCCCCGACAGGCTAACACTGAAGCTTTCTTT
CASSLLPRQANTEAFF
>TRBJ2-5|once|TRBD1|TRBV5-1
TGCGCCAGCAGGACCCGAGGGGGCAAGGAGACCCAGTACTTC
CASRTRGGKETQYF